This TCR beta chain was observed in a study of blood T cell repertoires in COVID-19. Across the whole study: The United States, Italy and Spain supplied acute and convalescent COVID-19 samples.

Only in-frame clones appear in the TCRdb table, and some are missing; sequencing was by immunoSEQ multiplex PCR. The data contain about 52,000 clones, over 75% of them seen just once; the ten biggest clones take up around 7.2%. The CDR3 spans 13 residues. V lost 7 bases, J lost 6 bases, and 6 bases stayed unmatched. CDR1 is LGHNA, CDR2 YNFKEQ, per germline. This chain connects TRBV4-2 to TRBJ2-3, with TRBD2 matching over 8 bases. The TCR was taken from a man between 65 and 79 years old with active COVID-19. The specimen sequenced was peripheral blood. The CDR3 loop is CASNLGGADTQYF. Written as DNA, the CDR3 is TGTGCCAGCAACCTCGGGGGGGCCGATACGCAGTATTTT.